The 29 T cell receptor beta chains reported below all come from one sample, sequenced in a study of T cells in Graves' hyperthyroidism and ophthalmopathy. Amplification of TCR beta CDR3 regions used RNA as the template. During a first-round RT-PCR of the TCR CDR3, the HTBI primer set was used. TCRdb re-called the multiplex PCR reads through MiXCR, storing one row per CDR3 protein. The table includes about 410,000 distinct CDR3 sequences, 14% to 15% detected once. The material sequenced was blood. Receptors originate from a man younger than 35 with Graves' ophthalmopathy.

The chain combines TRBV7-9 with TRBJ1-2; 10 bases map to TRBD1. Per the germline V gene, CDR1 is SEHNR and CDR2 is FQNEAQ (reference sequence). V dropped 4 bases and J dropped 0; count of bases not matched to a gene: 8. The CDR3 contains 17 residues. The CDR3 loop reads CASSSGTGEIPNYGYTF. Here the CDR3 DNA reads TGTGCCAGCAGCTCTGGGACAGGGGAAATCCCTAACTATGGCTACACCTTC.

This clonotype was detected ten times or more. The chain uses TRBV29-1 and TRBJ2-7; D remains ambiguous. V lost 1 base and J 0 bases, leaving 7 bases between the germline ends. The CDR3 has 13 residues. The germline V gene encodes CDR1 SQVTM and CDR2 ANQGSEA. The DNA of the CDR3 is TGCAGCGTTGAAGGTGACACCTCCTACGAGCAGTACTTC. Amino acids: CSVEGDTSYEQYF.

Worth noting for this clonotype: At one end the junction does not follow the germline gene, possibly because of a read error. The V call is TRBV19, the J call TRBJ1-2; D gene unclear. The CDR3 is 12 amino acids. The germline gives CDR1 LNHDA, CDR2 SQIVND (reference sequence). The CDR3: CASSMFNYGYAF. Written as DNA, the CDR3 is TGTGCCAGTAGTATGTTCAACTATGGCTACGCCTTC. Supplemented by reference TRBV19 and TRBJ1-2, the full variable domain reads DGGITQSPKYLFRKEGQNVTLSCEQNLNHDAMYWYRQDPGQGLRLIYYSQIVNDFQKGDIAEGYSVSREKKESFPLTVTSAQKNPTAFYLCASSMFNYGYAFGSGTRLTVV.

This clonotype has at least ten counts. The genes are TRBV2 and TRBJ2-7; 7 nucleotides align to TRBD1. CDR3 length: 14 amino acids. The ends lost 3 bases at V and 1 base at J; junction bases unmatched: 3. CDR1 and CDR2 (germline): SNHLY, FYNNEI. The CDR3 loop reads CASSEVTGSYEQYF. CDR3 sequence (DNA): TGTGCCAGCAGTGAGGTGACAGGGTCCTACGAGCAGTACTTC.

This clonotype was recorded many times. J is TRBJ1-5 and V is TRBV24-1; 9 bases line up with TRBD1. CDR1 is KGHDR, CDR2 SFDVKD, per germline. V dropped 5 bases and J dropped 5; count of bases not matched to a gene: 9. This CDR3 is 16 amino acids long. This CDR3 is CATSATDRGGDQPQHF. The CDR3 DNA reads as TGTGCCACCAGTGCCACGGACAGGGGAGGCGATCAGCCCCAGCATTTT.

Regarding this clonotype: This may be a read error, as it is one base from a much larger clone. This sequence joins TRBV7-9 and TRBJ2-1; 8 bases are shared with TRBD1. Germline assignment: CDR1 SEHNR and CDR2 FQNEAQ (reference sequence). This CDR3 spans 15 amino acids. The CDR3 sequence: CAGSSIGQGTNEQFF. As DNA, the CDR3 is TGTGCCGGCAGCTCTATCGGACAGGGCACCAATGAGCAGTTCTTC.

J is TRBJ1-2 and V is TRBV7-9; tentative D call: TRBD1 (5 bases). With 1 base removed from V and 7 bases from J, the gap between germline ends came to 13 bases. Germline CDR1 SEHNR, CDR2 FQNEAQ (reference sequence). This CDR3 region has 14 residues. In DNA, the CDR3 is TGTGCCAGCAGCTTAGTGGGACCTCTTGGTGGCTACACCTTC. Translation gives CASSLVGPLGGYTF.

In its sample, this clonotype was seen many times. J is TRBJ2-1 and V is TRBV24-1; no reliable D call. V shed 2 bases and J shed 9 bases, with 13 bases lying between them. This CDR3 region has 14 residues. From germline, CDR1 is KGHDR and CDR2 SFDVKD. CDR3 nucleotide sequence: TGTGCCACCAGTGATTCCGCAACCACAACTGAGCAGTTCTTC. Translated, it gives CATSDSATTTEQFF.

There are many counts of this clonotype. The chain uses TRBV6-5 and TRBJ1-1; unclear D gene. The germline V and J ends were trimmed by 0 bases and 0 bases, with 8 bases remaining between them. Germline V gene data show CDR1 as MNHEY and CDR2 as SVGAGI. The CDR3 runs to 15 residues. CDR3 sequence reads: CASSYSVGLNTEAFF. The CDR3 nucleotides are TGTGCCAGCAGTTACTCAGTCGGGTTGAACACTGAAGCTTTCTTT.

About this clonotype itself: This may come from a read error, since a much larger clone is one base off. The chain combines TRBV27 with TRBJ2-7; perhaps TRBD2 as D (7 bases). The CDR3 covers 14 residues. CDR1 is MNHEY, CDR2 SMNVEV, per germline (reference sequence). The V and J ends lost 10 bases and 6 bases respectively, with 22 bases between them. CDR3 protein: CATSQIGGVPEQYF. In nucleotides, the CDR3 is TGTGCCACGAGTCAGATAGGGGGGGTTCCCGAGCAGTACTTC.

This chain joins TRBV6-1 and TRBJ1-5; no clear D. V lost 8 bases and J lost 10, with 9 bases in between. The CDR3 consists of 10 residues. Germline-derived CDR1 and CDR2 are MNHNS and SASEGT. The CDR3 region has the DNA TGTGCCAGCGGGAAGGTTCCCCAGCATTTT. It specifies CASGKVPQHF.

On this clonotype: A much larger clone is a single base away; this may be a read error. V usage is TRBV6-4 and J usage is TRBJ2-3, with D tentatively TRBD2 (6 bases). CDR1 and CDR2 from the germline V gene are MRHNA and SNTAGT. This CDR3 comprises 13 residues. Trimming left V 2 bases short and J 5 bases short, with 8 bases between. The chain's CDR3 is CASSDRGKDTQYF. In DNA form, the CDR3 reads TGTGCCAGCAGTGACCGGGGGAAAGATACGCAGTATTTT.

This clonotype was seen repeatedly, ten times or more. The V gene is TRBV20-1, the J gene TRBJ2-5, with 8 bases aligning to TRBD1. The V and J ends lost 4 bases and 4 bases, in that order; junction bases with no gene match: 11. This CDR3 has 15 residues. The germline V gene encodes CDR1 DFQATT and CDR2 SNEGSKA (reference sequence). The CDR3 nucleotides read TGCAGTGCTATCTCCCCGGACAGGGCGGGAGAGACCCAGTACTTC. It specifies CSAISPDRAGETQYF.

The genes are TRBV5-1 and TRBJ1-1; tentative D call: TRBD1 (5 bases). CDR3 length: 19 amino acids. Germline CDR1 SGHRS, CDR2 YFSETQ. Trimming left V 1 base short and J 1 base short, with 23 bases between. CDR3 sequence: CASSLLTPGRGGKNTEAFF. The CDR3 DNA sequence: TGCGCCAGCAGCTTGTTAACTCCCGGGCGGGGGGGAAAGAACACTGAAGCTTTCTTT.

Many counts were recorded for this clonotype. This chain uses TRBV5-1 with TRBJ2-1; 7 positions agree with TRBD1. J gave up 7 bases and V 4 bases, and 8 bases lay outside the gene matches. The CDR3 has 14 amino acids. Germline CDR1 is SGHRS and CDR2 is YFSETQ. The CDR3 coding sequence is TGCGCCAGCAGCCTGGGACAGACTGTGAATGAGCAGTTCTTC. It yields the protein CASSLGQTVNEQFF.

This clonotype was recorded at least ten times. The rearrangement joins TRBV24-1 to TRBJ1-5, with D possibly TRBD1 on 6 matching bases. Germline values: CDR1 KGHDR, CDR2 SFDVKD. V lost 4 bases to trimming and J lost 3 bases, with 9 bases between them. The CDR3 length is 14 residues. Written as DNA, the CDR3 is TGTGCCACCAGTGACCAGGGGAACAATCAGCCCCAGCATTTT. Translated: CATSDQGNNQPQHF.

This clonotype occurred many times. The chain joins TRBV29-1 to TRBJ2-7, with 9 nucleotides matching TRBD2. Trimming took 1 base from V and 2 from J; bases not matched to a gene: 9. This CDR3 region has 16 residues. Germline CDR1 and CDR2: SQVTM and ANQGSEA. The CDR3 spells CSVEGLADATPYEQYF. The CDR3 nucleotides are TGCAGCGTTGAAGGACTAGCGGACGCCACCCCCTACGAGCAGTACTTC.

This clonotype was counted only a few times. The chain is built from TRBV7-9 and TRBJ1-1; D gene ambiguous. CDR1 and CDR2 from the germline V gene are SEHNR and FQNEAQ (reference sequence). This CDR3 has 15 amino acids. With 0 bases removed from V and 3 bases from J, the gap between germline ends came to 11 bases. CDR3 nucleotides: TGTGCCAGCAGCTTAGCTCTCCAGGAGGACACTGAAGCTTTCTTT. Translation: CASSLALQEDTEAFF.

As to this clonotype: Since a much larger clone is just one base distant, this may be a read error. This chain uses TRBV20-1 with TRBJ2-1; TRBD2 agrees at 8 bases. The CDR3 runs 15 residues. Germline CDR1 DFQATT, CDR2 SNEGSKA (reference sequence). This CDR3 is CSARVGGGFYNEQLF. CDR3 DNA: TGCAGTGCCCGGGTTGGCGGGGGGTTTTACAATGAGCAGCTCTTC.

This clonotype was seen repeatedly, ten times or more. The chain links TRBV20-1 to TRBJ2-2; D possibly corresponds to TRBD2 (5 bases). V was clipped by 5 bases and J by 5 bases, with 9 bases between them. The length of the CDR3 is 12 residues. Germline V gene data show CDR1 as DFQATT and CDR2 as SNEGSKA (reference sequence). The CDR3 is CSALTGTGELFF. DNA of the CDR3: TGCAGTGCTTTGACGGGGACCGGGGAGCTGTTTTTT.

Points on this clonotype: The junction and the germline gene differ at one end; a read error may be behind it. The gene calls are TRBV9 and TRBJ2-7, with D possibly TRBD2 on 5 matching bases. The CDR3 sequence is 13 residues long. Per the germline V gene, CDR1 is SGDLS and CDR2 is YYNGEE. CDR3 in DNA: TGTACCAGCAGCTATAGCGACTCCTACGAGCAGTACTTC. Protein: CTSSYSDSYEQYF. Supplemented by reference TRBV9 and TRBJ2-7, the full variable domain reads DSGVTQTPKHLITATGQRVTLRCSPRSGDLSVYWYQQSLDQGLQFLIQYYNGEERAKGNILERFSAQQFPDLHSELNLSSLELGDSALYFCTSSYSDSYEQYFGPGTRLTVT.

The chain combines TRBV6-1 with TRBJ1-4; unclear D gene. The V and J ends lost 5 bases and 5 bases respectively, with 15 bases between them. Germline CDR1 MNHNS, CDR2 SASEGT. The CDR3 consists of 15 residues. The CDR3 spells CASSYGREPNEKLFF. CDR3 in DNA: TGTGCCAGCAGTTATGGACGGGAGCCCAATGAAAAACTGTTTTTT.

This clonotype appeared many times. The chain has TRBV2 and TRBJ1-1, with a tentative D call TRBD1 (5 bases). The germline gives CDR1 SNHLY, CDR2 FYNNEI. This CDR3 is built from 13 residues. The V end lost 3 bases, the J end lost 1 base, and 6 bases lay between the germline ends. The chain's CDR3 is CASSDQGNTEAFF. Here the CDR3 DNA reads TGTGCCAGCAGTGATCAGGGGAACACTGAAGCTTTCTTT.

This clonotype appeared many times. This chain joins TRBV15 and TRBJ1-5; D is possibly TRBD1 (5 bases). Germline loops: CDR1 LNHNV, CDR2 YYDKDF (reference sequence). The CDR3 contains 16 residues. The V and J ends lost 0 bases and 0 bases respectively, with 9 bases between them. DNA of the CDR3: TGTGCCACCAGCAGAGATGGGGCAGGTAGCAATCAGCCCCAGCATTTT. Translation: CATSRDGAGSNQPQHF.

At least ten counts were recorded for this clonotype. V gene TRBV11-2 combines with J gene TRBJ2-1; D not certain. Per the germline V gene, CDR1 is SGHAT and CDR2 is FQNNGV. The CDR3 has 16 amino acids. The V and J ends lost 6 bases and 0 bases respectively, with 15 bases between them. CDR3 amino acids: CASRGSNFGSYNEQFF. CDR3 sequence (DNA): TGTGCCAGCAGGGGAAGTAATTTTGGCTCCTACAATGAGCAGTTCTTC.

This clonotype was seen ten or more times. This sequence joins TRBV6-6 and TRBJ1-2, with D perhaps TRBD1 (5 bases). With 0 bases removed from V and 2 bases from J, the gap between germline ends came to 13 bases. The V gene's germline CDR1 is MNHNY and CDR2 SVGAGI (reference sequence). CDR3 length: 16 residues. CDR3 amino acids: CASSYSSKPGNYGYTF. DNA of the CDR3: TGTGCCAGCAGTTACTCGAGCAAACCAGGGAACTATGGCTACACCTTC.

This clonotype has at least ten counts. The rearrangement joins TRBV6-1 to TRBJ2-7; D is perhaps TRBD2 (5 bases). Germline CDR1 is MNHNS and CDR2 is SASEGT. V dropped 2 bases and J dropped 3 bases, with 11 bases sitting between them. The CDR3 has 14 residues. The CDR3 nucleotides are TGTGCCAGCAGTGAAAGCGGAGCCGACTACGAGCAGTACTTC. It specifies CASSESGADYEQYF.

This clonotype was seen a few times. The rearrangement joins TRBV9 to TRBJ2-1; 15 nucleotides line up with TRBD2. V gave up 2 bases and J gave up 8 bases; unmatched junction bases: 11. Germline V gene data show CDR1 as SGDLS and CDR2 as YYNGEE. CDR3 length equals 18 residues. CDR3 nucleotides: TGTGCCAGCAGCGTCTCCCCGGGACTAGCGGGAGGTTGGTATGAGCAGTTCTTC. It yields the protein CASSVSPGLAGGWYEQFF.

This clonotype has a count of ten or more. The CDR3: CSVEDGTGLTDTQYF. The CDR3 nucleotides read TGCAGCGTTGAAGACGGGACAGGCCTCACAGATACGCAGTATTTT. This chain connects TRBV29-1 to TRBJ2-3; 8 nucleotides match TRBD1. The CDR3 consists of 15 residues. V was pared by 0 bases and J by 2 bases, with 4 bases of the junction left unmatched. The V gene's germline CDR1 is SQVTM and CDR2 ANQGSEA.